The 7 T cell receptor beta chains reported below all come from one sample, sequenced in a study of T cells after yellow fever vaccination. In TCRdb, the 5' RACE reads were re-called with MiXCR into one record per CDR3 protein. The sample has around 600,000 distinct CDR3 sequences; approximately 13% are singletons. Sequencing was performed on PBMCs, taken on the day of the yellow fever booster vaccination. Every receptor here comes from a man aged 25-40 years who received the YFV17D yellow fever vaccine.

The gene calls are TRBV11-2 and TRBJ2-7, with TRBD1 as a possible D gene (6 bases). The CDR3 consists of 18 residues. Trimming removed 5 bases at V and 2 bases at J, with 25 bases between. Germline-derived CDR1 and CDR2 are SGHAT and FQNNGV. The CDR3 reads CASSLTYRDILPPYEQYF. The CDR3 nucleotides read TGTGCCAGCAGCCTAACTTACCGGGACATTCTTCCCCCCTACGAGCAGTACTTC.

The V gene is TRBV20-1, the J gene TRBJ2-1; 9 bases agree with TRBD2. There are 16 residues in the CDR3. Trimming cost V 6 bases and J 7 bases; bases outside gene matches: 16. Germline V gene sequence: CDR1 DFQATT, CDR2 SNEGSKA (reference sequence). This chain's CDR3 is CSASGAQTSGLNEQFF. In DNA form, the CDR3 reads TGCAGTGCCTCCGGGGCCCAAACTAGCGGGCTTAATGAGCAGTTCTTC.

The chain has TRBV7-2 and TRBJ2-3, with a weak D call TRBD1 (5 bases). Trimming took 2 bases from V and 11 from J, leaving 14 bases between them. This CDR3 comprises 13 residues. The germline V gene has CDR1 SGHTA and CDR2 FQGNSA. The CDR3 sequence is CASSLPTVGRQYF. Here the CDR3 DNA reads TGTGCCAGCAGCTTACCGACGGTGGGGCGGCAGTATTTT.

The chain employs TRBV5-1 and TRBJ2-1; no clear D gene. Trimming shortened V by 6 bases and J by 7 bases, and 17 bases separated the two germline ends. This CDR3 region has 14 residues. In germline, CDR1 is SGHRS, CDR2 YFSETQ. Here the CDR3 reads CASTLGRTGNEQFF. The CDR3 coding sequence is TGCGCCAGCACCCTCGGTAGGACGGGTAATGAGCAGTTCTTC.

This chain uses TRBV20-1 with TRBJ2-1; 12 bases fit TRBD2. V was clipped by 5 bases and J by 9 bases; unmatched bases: 17. Germline loops: CDR1 DFQATT, CDR2 SNEGSKA (reference sequence). The CDR3 runs to 17 residues. CDR3 bases: TGCAGTGCTTTTAGAGGGAGGACTCTAGCGGGAGGGGGTGAGCAGTTCTTC. Residues: CSAFRGRTLAGGGEQFF.

The V gene is TRBV6-5, the J gene TRBJ2-7; tentatively, D is TRBD2 (6 bases). Germline V lookup: CDR1 MNHEY, CDR2 SVGAGI. The CDR3 is made up of 14 amino acids. Trimming cost V 4 bases and J 6 bases, with 16 bases left between them. CDR3 amino acids: CASSSFRQGLEQYF. Here the CDR3 DNA reads TGTGCCAGCAGTTCGTTCCGGCAGGGACTCGAGCAGTACTTC.

The V gene is TRBV6-1, the J gene TRBJ1-1; D gene uncertain. Per germline, CDR1 MNHNS and CDR2 SASEGT. CDR3 length: 11 residues. Trimming stripped 2 bases from V and 8 bases from J, with 6 bases between. The DNA for the CDR3 is TGTGCCAGCAGTGAAACGCGGGAAGCTTTCTTT. It yields the protein CASSETREAFF.